The 7 T cell receptor beta chains in this list originate from one sample, sequenced in a study of OX40 agonist ivuxolimab in advanced cancers. Here immunoSEQ multiplex PCR was the method, and the copy in TCRdb shows in-frame clones only, minus some. The data contain approximately 58,000 clones, roughly 84% of them singletons. Sequencing was performed on CD4+ or CD8+ T cells sorted from blood, taken in a trial of the OX40 agonist ivuxolimab. These receptor sequences come from an adult with an advanced solid tumor such as melanoma, head and neck, liver or kidney cancer.

The chain has TRBV28 and TRBJ2-3; D remains ambiguous. There are 12 residues in the CDR3. V lost 4 bases, J lost 6 bases, and 8 bases lay in between. In germline, CDR1 is MDHEN, CDR2 SYDVKM. CDR3 sequence: CASSSPRDTQYF. In DNA form, the CDR3 reads TGTGCCAGCAGTTCTCCTAGGGATACGCAGTATTTT. Together with reference TRBV28 and TRBJ2-3, the CDR3 gives the full variable domain: DVKVTQSSRYLVKRTGEKVFLECVQDMDHENMFWYRQDPGLGLRLIYFSYDVKMKEKGDIPEGYSVSREKKERFSLILESASTNQTSMYLCASSSPRDTQYFGPGTRLTVL.

This sequence joins TRBV28 and TRBJ2-1; tentatively, D is TRBD2 (6 bases). V lost 8 bases, J lost 6 bases, and 17 bases lay in between. Germline CDR1 and CDR2: MDHEN and SYDVKM. This CDR3 spans 14 amino acids. CDR3 coding DNA: TGTGCCAGCGTGGGACTCGCGGGTATCAATGAGCAGTTCTTC. Protein: CASVGLAGINEQFF.

The chain uses TRBV19 and TRBJ1-5; D is possibly TRBD1 (5 bases). CDR1 and CDR2 from the germline V gene are LNHDA and SQIVND (reference sequence). The V gene lost 8 bases and the J gene lost 5 bases, with 13 bases spanning the gap. CDR3 length equals 13 residues. The CDR3 DNA follows: TGTGCCAGTGGGGAGGGGAGGCATCAGCCCCAGCATTTT. Translating gives CASGEGRHQPQHF.

The rearrangement links TRBV10-3 to TRBJ1-4; D is undetermined. V was pared by 3 bases and J by 6 bases, with 5 bases between. Per the germline V gene, CDR1 is ENHRY and CDR2 is SYGVKD. This CDR3 has 12 amino acids. The CDR3 DNA sequence: TGTGCCATCAGTGAAACCTATGAAAAACTGTTTTTT. Encoded protein: CAISETYEKLFF.

J is TRBJ2-1 and V is TRBV19, with 7 bases fitting TRBD2. V shed 5 bases, J shed 11 bases, and the junction held 9 bases outside the gene matches. This CDR3 has 13 residues. Per germline, CDR1 LNHDA and CDR2 SQIVND (reference sequence). DNA of the CDR3: TGTGCCAGTAGTTCTTCCCGGCGGGAGAAGCAGTTCTTC. Residues: CASSSSRREKQFF.

This chain connects TRBV7-9 to TRBJ2-1; D is unclear. The germline V gene encodes CDR1 SEHNR and CDR2 FQNEAQ (reference sequence). This CDR3 region has 14 residues. The ends were cut back, 0 bases at V and 3 bases at J, with 6 bases in the middle. This CDR3 is CASSLANSYNEQFF. CDR3 in DNA: TGTGCCAGCAGCTTAGCGAACAGCTACAATGAGCAGTTCTTC.

V gene TRBV25-1 combines with J gene TRBJ2-5, with 7 nucleotides matching TRBD1. V trimming: 3 bases; J trimming: 6 bases; junction bases outside the gene matches: 10. CDR1 is MGHDK and CDR2 is SYGVNS in the germline V gene. The CDR3 extends over 15 amino acids. CDR3 sequence: CASSDSRTTGKTQYF. As DNA, the CDR3 is TGTGCCAGCAGTGACTCTCGGACGACAGGGAAGACCCAGTACTTC.